This passage covers 20 T cell receptor beta chains from one sample sequenced in a study of PD-1 blockade in classical Hodgkin lymphoma. The time point: newly diagnosed, previously untreated cHL patient sample. Researchers used magnetic negative selection to pull out pure CD4+ T cells from thawed PBMCs. Clones were sequenced by immunoSEQ multiplex PCR, and TCRdb holds only the in-frame ones, with some missing. The table records about 24,000 clones, roughly nine tenths of them present only once. The sample was CD4+ T cells from blood. The origin of the receptors is a human donor with classical Hodgkin lymphoma.

This rearrangement joins TRBV18 to TRBJ1-1; 7 bases map to TRBD1. Germline CDR1 KGHSH, CDR2 LQKENI. The CDR3 length is 13 residues. V gave up 8 bases and J gave up 2 bases; unmatched junction bases: 5. Here the CDR3 DNA reads TGTGCCAGCAGTGGACAGGCCAACACTGAAGCTTTCTTT. The encoded protein is CASSGQANTEAFF. Drawing the rest from reference TRBV18 and TRBJ1-1, the complete variable domain is NAGVMQNPRHLVRRRGQEARLRCSPMKGHSHVYWYRQLPEEGLKFMVYLQKENIIDESGMPKERFSAEFPKEGPSILRIQQVVRGDSAAYFCASSGQANTEAFFGQGTRLTVV.

The genes are TRBV2 and TRBJ2-1, with 7 bases that match TRBD2. V lost 8 bases to trimming and J lost 0 bases; unmatched junction nucleotides: 1. The CDR3 consists of 13 residues. Germline CDR1 reads SNHLY; CDR2 reads FYNNEI. CDR3 in amino acids: CASERGSYNEQFF. The DNA for the CDR3 is TGTGCCAGCGAGCGGGGCTCCTACAATGAGCAGTTCTTC.

The chain couples TRBV19 to TRBJ2-2; 7 bases are a match to TRBD1. With V trimmed by 8 bases and J by 0 bases, 3 bases remained unmatched. CDR3 length equals 14 residues. Per the germline V gene, CDR1 is LNHDA and CDR2 is SQIVND (reference sequence). The CDR3 DNA reads TGTGCCAGTGGGACAGATACGAACACCGGGGAGCTGTTTTTT. Translated: CASGTDTNTGELFF.

J is TRBJ1-2 and V is TRBV7-8; 8 bases agree with TRBD1. Germline CDR1 reads SGHVS; CDR2 reads FQNEAQ. V shed 2 bases and J 2 bases; nucleotides not matched to a gene: 1. This CDR3 spans 14 amino acids. CDR3 residues: CASSLRQGNYGYTF. Written as DNA, the CDR3 is TGTGCCAGCAGCTTAAGACAGGGGAACTATGGCTACACCTTC.

The chain has TRBV19 and TRBJ2-7; 7 bases match TRBD1. This CDR3 is 14 amino acids long. CDR1 is LNHDA and CDR2 is SQIVND in the germline V gene (reference sequence). The ends lost 6 bases at V and 2 bases at J; junction bases unmatched: 7. DNA for the CDR3: TGTGCCAGTAGCCAGACAGGGTCGCCCTACGAGCAGTACTTC. This gives the protein CASSQTGSPYEQYF.

V usage is TRBV6-5 and J usage is TRBJ2-2; no clear D. This CDR3 contains 15 residues. The ends were cut back, 0 bases at V and 4 bases at J, with 9 bases in the middle. Germline CDR1 reads MNHEY; CDR2 reads SVGAGI. DNA of the CDR3: TGTGCCAGCAGTTACTCGGCCCGGGTCACCGGGGAGCTGTTTTTT. Amino acid sequence: CASSYSARVTGELFF.

The genes are TRBV11-2 and TRBJ2-3; 7 positions match TRBD2. The CDR3 runs to 11 residues. CDR1 is SGHAT and CDR2 is FQNNGV in the germline V gene. Unmatched junction bases numbered 3, after V lost 2 bases and J lost 13 bases. The CDR3 protein is CASSLRTRKYF. CDR3 DNA sequence: TGTGCCAGCAGCTTACGGACTAGGAAGTATTTT.

This rearrangement joins TRBV5-1 to TRBJ2-3, with D unresolved. Trimming removed 2 bases at V and 4 bases at J, with 8 bases between. The CDR3 extends over 13 amino acids. CDR1 and CDR2 (germline): SGHRS, YFSETQ. DNA of the CDR3: TGCGCCAGCAGCTTCGAGAGCCCAGATACGCAGTATTTT. It is translated as CASSFESPDTQYF.

CDR3: CASSPVYLADTQYF. The CDR3 DNA reads TGTGCCAGCAGCCCAGTTTATTTGGCAGATACGCAGTATTTT. The gene calls are TRBV6-5 and TRBJ2-3; D gene uncertain. Deletions cut 6 bases from V and 4 bases from J, with 14 bases between. Germline V gene sequence: CDR1 MNHEY, CDR2 SVGAGI. The CDR3 loop spans 14 amino acids.

The V and J genes are TRBV27 and TRBJ2-7; unclear D gene. Trimming stripped 3 bases from V and 3 bases from J, with 9 bases between. This CDR3 is built from 13 residues. Germline values: CDR1 MNHEY, CDR2 SMNVEV (reference sequence). Written as DNA, the CDR3 is TGTGCCAGCAGTTTCCTTCCCCACTACGAGCAGTACTTC. Amino acid sequence: CASSFLPHYEQYF.

The chain carries TRBV7-9 and TRBJ1-3; unclear D gene. Trimming took 1 base from V and 4 from J, leaving 5 bases between them. The CDR3 spans 13 residues. From germline, CDR1 is SEHNR and CDR2 FQNEAQ (reference sequence). CDR3 sequence (DNA): TGTGCCAGCAGCTTAGACCTCGGAAACACCATATATTTT. It translates to CASSLDLGNTIYF. Looking up the rest from reference TRBV7-9 and TRBJ1-3 gives the full variable domain: DTGVSQNPRHKITKRGQNVTFRCDPISEHNRLYWYRQTLGQGPEFLTYFQNEAQLEKSRLLSDRFSAERPKGSFSTLEIQRTEQGDSAMYLCASSLDLGNTIYFGEGSWLTVV.

This chain links TRBV5-4 with TRBJ1-4; 9 positions agree with TRBD1. From germline, CDR1 is SGHNT and CDR2 YYREEE (reference sequence). The CDR3 is 13 residues long. Trimming removed 5 bases from V and 8 bases from J; junction bases left unmatched: 4. DNA for the CDR3: TGTGCCAGCAGTTTCGGACAGGGGGAAAAACTGTTTTTT. It is translated as CASSFGQGEKLFF. Drawing the rest from reference TRBV5-4 and TRBJ1-4, the complete variable domain is ETGVTQSPTHLIKTRGQQVTLRCSSQSGHNTVSWYQQALGQGPQFIFQYYREEENGRGNFPPRFSGLQFPNYSSELNVNALELDDSALYLCASSFGQGEKLFFGSGTQLSVL.

This rearrangement joins TRBV19 to TRBJ1-5; D is uncertain. The V end lost 4 bases, the J end lost 9 bases, and 13 bases lay between the germline ends. The CDR3 has 13 amino acids. Germline CDR1 is LNHDA and CDR2 is SQIVND (reference sequence). DNA of the CDR3: TGTGCCAGTAGTAGAGGTCTGGAAGGGCCCCAGCATTTT. Protein sequence: CASSRGLEGPQHF.

The chain is built from TRBV4-1 and TRBJ2-1, with D possibly matching TRBD2 (7 bases). Trimming removed 3 bases at V and 0 bases at J, with 15 bases between. Per the germline V gene, CDR1 is MGHRA and CDR2 is YSYEKL. The CDR3 is 17 amino acids. CDR3 region: CASSHGGGRVSYNEQFF. In DNA form, the CDR3 reads TGCGCCAGCAGCCATGGGGGCGGGAGAGTCTCCTACAATGAGCAGTTCTTC.

The chain uses TRBV30 and TRBJ2-1; D is unclear. The ends were cut back, 4 bases at V and 7 bases at J, with 8 bases in the middle. Germline loops: CDR1 GTSNPN, CDR2 SVGIG (reference sequence). CDR3 size: 11 residues. CDR3 coding DNA: TGTGCCTGGACGGCCCAGAATGAGCAGTTCTTC. Protein product: CAWTAQNEQFF.

The chain is built from TRBV7-8 and TRBJ1-4; D might be TRBD1 (5 bases). V lost 4 bases and J lost 2, with 8 bases in between. The germline gives CDR1 SGHVS, CDR2 FQNEAQ. CDR3 length: 14 residues. The CDR3 DNA is TGTGCCAGCAGCTACCGGGACACTAATGAAAAACTGTTTTTT. The encoded protein is CASSYRDTNEKLFF.

The rearrangement uses TRBV9 and TRBJ1-4, with D maybe TRBD1 (6 bases). This CDR3 spans 13 amino acids. Germline lookup yields CDR1 SGDLS and CDR2 YYNGEE. V was trimmed by 2 bases and J by 6 bases, leaving 8 bases between them. CDR3 loop: CASSVGQDEKLFF. In nucleotides, the CDR3 is TGTGCCAGCAGCGTGGGACAAGATGAAAAACTGTTTTTT.

This sequence joins TRBV19 and TRBJ2-3; TRBD1 aligns across 7 bases. V gave up 4 bases and J gave up 8 bases; unmatched junction bases: 15. This CDR3 contains 16 residues. Germline V CDR1 and CDR2: LNHDA, SQIVND (reference sequence). CDR3 sequence reads: CASSTLRQGGDVTQYF. CDR3 DNA sequence: TGTGCCAGTAGTACCCTTCGACAGGGTGGAGATGTTACGCAGTATTTT.

V gene TRBV5-6 combines with J gene TRBJ1-5; possibly TRBD1 for D (6 bases). V was clipped by 1 base and J by 4 bases, with 12 bases between them. The CDR3 is 15 amino acids. Germline V gene lookup returns CDR1 SGHDT and CDR2 YYEEEE. CDR3 in DNA: TGTGCCAGCAGCTTGCTGGGGGGGCGGAATCAGCCCCAGCATTTT. Its translation: CASSLLGGRNQPQHF. Combining the CDR3 with reference TRBV5-6 and TRBJ1-5 gives the whole variable domain DAGVTQSPTHLIKTRGQQVTLRCSPKSGHDTVSWYQQALGQGPQFIFQYYEEEERQRGNFPDRFSGHQFPNYSSELNVNALLLGDSALYLCASSLLGGRNQPQHFGDGTRLSIL.

The chain recombines TRBV5-6 with TRBJ1-1, with 7 bases matching TRBD1. After removal of 5 bases from V and 1 base from J, the junction contained 8 bases not matched to a gene. Germline V gene lookup returns CDR1 SGHDT and CDR2 YYEEEE. The CDR3 is made up of 15 amino acids. CDR3 coding DNA: TGTGCCAGCAGACGAGGGGGCCCCAGGAACACTGAAGCTTTCTTT. Its translation is CASRRGGPRNTEAFF.